Listed here are 16 T cell receptor beta chains from one sample, sequenced in a study of blood T cell repertoires in COVID-19. The table came from immunoSEQ multiplex PCR; TCRdb's copy has only in-frame clones and leaves some out. Of about 48,000 clones in the sample, 65% to 85% were seen once. Sequencing was done on a sample of peripheral blood. All receptors come from a man between 65 and 85 years old with acute or convalescent COVID-19.

The chain has TRBV5-1 and TRBJ2-2; D not resolved. Trimming cost V 2 bases and J 7 bases, with 9 bases left between them. Germline CDR1 reads SGHRS; CDR2 reads YFSETQ. This CDR3 has 13 amino acids. Here the CDR3 DNA reads TGCGCCAGCAGCTTCGACGCGGTCGGGGAGCTGTTTTTT. This encodes CASSFDAVGELFF.

The rearrangement uses TRBV7-8 and TRBJ2-7; TRBD2 aligns across 8 bases. V was pared by 5 bases and J by 2 bases, with 8 bases of the junction left unmatched. The CDR3 totals 15 residues. The germline V gene encodes CDR1 SGHVS and CDR2 FQNEAQ. CDR3 amino acids: CASSRLGLAAYEQYF. The CDR3, as DNA: TGTGCCAGCAGCAGATTAGGACTAGCCGCCTACGAGCAGTACTTC.

The rearrangement links TRBV28 to TRBJ1-3, with no clear D. Trimming pared 8 bases from V and 2 bases from J, leaving 7 bases between. Germline CDR1 reads MDHEN; CDR2 reads SYDVKM. The CDR3 length is 12 residues. CDR3 bases: TGTGCCAGCCAAACGGCTGGAAACACCATATATTTT. It codes for CASQTAGNTIYF.

This CDR3 reads CASFGTGGNEQFF. The CDR3 nucleotides read TGCGCCAGCTTCGGGACAGGGGGGAATGAGCAGTTCTTC. The chain links TRBV5-1 to TRBJ2-1; 11 bases map to TRBD1. The CDR3 length is 13 residues. V dropped 7 bases and J dropped 7; count of bases not matched to a gene: 4. CDR1 is SGHRS, CDR2 YFSETQ, per germline.

The gene calls are TRBV1 and TRBJ2-1; the table's D call, TRBD1, was not checked against the DNA. TRBV1 is reported as a pseudogene. The CDR3 contains 13 residues. CDR3 in amino acids: CTSSRPDPNEQFF. CDR3 in DNA: TGCACCAGCAGCCGTCCAGATCCCAATGAGCAGTTCTTC.

This chain connects TRBV6-2 or TRBV6-3 to TRBJ2-3, with TRBD1 matching 8 bases. CDR1 MNHEY and CDR2 SVGEGT come from the germline V gene. J was trimmed by 1 base and V by 5 bases; bases with no gene match: 8. CDR3 length: 16 amino acids. CDR3 in amino acids: CASSPNVGQGTDTQYF. The CDR3 DNA reads TGTGCCAGCAGTCCGAACGTGGGACAGGGCACAGATACGCAGTATTTT.

The V gene is TRBV5-1, the J gene TRBJ2-2, with 11 bases identical to TRBD1. The length of the CDR3 is 13 residues. The germline V gene encodes CDR1 SGHRS and CDR2 YFSETQ. Losses at the gene ends were 9 bases for V and 8 bases for J; bases not matched to a gene: 6. Here the CDR3 DNA reads TGCGCCACCCCGGGACAGGGGGTTGGGGAGCTGTTTTTT. Amino acid sequence: CATPGQGVGELFF.

The chain carries TRBV6-5 and TRBJ2-7, with D possibly matching TRBD1 (6 bases). The germline gives CDR1 MNHEY, CDR2 SVGAGI. V gave up 7 bases and J gave up 6 bases, with 22 bases separating them. The CDR3 extends over 15 amino acids. For the CDR3, the DNA is TGTGCCAGCATTAAGGACAGCATGGCGCCGGGCGAGCAGTACTTC. The encoded protein is CASIKDSMAPGEQYF.

CDR3 amino acids: CASSDRRGINSPLHF. CDR3 in DNA: TGTGCCAGCAGTGACAGACGGGGGATAAATTCACCCCTCCACTTT. This chain connects TRBV6-1 to TRBJ1-6; D is perhaps TRBD1 (5 bases). V lost 3 bases and J 7 bases, leaving 13 bases between the germline ends. The CDR3 spans 15 residues. The germline V gene has CDR1 MNHNS and CDR2 SASEGT.

The chain has TRBV28 and TRBJ1-4; D uncertain. CDR1 is MDHEN and CDR2 is SYDVKM in the germline V gene. V shed 5 bases and J shed 8 bases, with 18 bases lying between them. This CDR3 contains 15 residues. CDR3 loop: CASSTPDGGREKLFF. DNA of the CDR3: TGTGCCAGCAGTACCCCAGACGGAGGAAGGGAAAAACTGTTTTTT.

The chain carries TRBV10-2 and TRBJ1-1; D unclear. The V gene lost 4 bases and the J gene lost 2 bases, with 2 bases spanning the gap. The germline V gene encodes CDR1 WSHSY and CDR2 SAAADI. This CDR3 contains 11 residues. The CDR3 region has the DNA TGCGCCAGCAGTGTAAACACTGAAGCTTTCTTT. Residues: CASSVNTEAFF.

The sample holds a few counts of this clone. The chain uses TRBV18 and TRBJ1-1; 7 positions match TRBD1. This CDR3 is 13 amino acids long. V lost 5 bases to trimming and J lost 4 bases; unmatched junction nucleotides: 4. The germline V gene encodes CDR1 KGHSH and CDR2 LQKENI. The CDR3 loop is CASSNRGITEAFF. The DNA of the CDR3 is TGTGCCAGCTCAAACAGGGGAATCACTGAAGCTTTCTTT.

This clone was seen at least ten times. The chain carries TRBV9 and TRBJ1-3; 8 nucleotides agree with TRBD1. Trimming at V came to 5 bases and at J to 0 bases, leaving 4 bases not matched to a gene. There are 15 residues in the CDR3. CDR1 is SGDLS and CDR2 is YYNGEE in the germline V gene. CDR3 in amino acids: CASSEQGVSGNTIYF. The CDR3 nucleotides read TGTGCCAGCAGTGAACAGGGGGTCTCTGGAAACACCATATATTTT.

The rearrangement uses TRBV10-3 and TRBJ1-2, with TRBD1 matching over 8 bases. With 4 bases clipped from V and 7 bases from J, the junction kept 8 bases outside the gene matches. The CDR3 spans 14 residues. Germline V gives CDR1 ENHRY, CDR2 SYGVKD. The CDR3 reads CAISGGQGVGGYTF. For the CDR3, the DNA is TGTGCCATCAGTGGCGGACAGGGAGTAGGTGGCTACACCTTC.

The CDR3 loop reads CASSHFAGQGQFF. DNA for the CDR3: TGTGCCAGCAGCCATTTTGCGGGACAGGGTCAGTTCTTC. The chain couples TRBV5-6 to TRBJ2-1, with 9 nucleotides matching TRBD1. Germline values: CDR1 SGHDT, CDR2 YYEEEE. This CDR3 spans 13 amino acids. The trim removed 4 bases at V and 13 bases at J, leaving 9 bases unmatched.

The rearrangement joins TRBV24-1 to TRBJ1-5, with D possibly being TRBD1 (5 bases). The CDR3 runs to 14 residues. Germline V gene data show CDR1 as KGHDR and CDR2 as SFDVKD. V shed 4 bases and J shed 3 bases, with 9 bases lying between them. CDR3 region: CATSEPGLNQPQHF. DNA of the CDR3: TGTGCCACCAGTGAACCGGGACTCAATCAGCCCCAGCATTTT.